This is a list of T cell receptor beta chains from one sample in a study of beta chain features in type 1 diabetes. The protocol was immunoSEQ multiplex PCR, while the TCRdb copy is restricted to in-frame clones and leaves out a portion. The sample shows roughly 300,000 clones, roughly 13% of them seen only once. Material: naive CD4+ T cells from blood. Receptors originate from a man aged 30 to 45 with type 1 diabetes. Both conserved end residues are part of each CDR3. D genes are given only for firm matches. Rows give clone size only sometimes, using once, few, many, or a class for an expanded clone.

clone_size j_call v_call d_call cdr3_aa cdr3_nt
- TRBJ2-1 TRBV6-4 - CASSSESSYNEQFF TGTGCCAGCAGTAGCGAGAGCTCCTACAATGAGCAGTTCTTC
few TRBJ2-7 TRBV7-9 TRBD2 CASSPGLAGEHEQYF TGTGCCAGCAGCCCCGGACTAGCGGGAGAACACGAGCAGTACTTC
few TRBJ1-5 TRBV18 - CASSRGRNQPQHF TGTGCCAGCTCACGAGGTAGGAATCAGCCCCAGCATTTT
few TRBJ1-5 TRBV6-6 TRBD1 CASSTGQRGQPQHF TGTGCCAGCAGCACGGGACAGAGAGGTCAGCCCCAGCATTTT
- TRBJ2-5 TRBV11-1 TRBD2 CASSSGLAVFGLGETQYF TGTGCCAGCAGCTCGGGACTAGCGGTCTTTGGCCTTGGGGAGACCCAGTACTTC
- TRBJ2-1 TRBV4-1 TRBD2 CASSQLAGISNEQFF TGCGCCAGCAGCCAACTAGCGGGAATTAGTAATGAGCAGTTCTTC
- TRBJ1-5 TRBV28 - CAHSTGAQPQHF TGTGCCCACTCGACAGGCGCACAGCCCCAGCATTTT
few TRBJ2-1 TRBV19 TRBD2 CASSPSAGFRFNEQFF TGTGCCAGTAGTCCTTCAGCGGGGTTCAGGTTCAATGAGCAGTTCTTC
few TRBJ1-1 TRBV5-1 - CASSAGTPASWAFF TGCGCCAGCAGCGCCGGGACTCCCGCCAGCTGGGCTTTCTTT
few TRBJ2-3 TRBV5-1 - CASSFAGGSRTDTQYF TGCGCCAGCAGCTTCGCAGGGGGGTCCAGGACAGATACGCAGTATTTT
few TRBJ2-4 TRBV7-2 - CASSSRAVPDIQYF TGTGCCAGCAGCTCCAGGGCGGTTCCAGACATTCAGTACTTC
few TRBJ1-5 TRBV6-5 - CASSDKREQPQHF TGTGCCAGCAGTGATAAGAGGGAGCAGCCCCAGCATTTT
few TRBJ2-3 TRBV5-1 - CASSLDPSSRSTDTQYF TGCGCCAGCAGCTTGGACCCCTCTAGCAGAAGCACAGATACGCAGTATTTT
- TRBJ2-7 TRBV5-1 TRBD2 CASSLAEDDHEQYF TGCGCCAGCAGTCTAGCGGAAGATGACCACGAGCAGTACTTC
- TRBJ2-1 TRBV18 - CASSVIGSDNEQFF TGTGCCAGCTCAGTTATTGGGAGTGACAATGAGCAGTTCTTC
few TRBJ1-5 TRBV13 TRBD1 CASSLGRGRAQPQHF TGTGCCAGCAGCTTGGGCAGGGGGCGAGCGCAGCCCCAGCATTTT
few TRBJ2-5 TRBV5-1 - CASSEPGQETQYF TGCGCCAGCAGCGAACCGGGACAAGAGACCCAGTACTTC
few TRBJ2-5 TRBV27 - CASNKEGPGAQYF TGTGCCAGCAACAAGGAGGGCCCGGGGGCCCAGTACTTC
once TRBJ1-1 TRBV30 TRBD1 CAWDRGETEAFF TGTGCCTGGGACAGGGGGGAAACTGAAGCTTTCTTT
few TRBJ2-5 TRBV14 - CASGYRDQETQYF TGTGCCAGCGGGTACAGGGACCAAGAGACCCAGTACTTC
few TRBJ2-3 TRBV7-9 TRBD2 CASSLSLLAADTQYF TGTGCCAGCAGCTTGTCCCTACTAGCGGCGGATACGCAGTATTTT
- TRBJ1-1 TRBV25-1 - CASRGGWGTEAFF TGTGCCAGCAGAGGGGGTTGGGGCACTGAAGCTTTCTTT
few TRBJ1-1 TRBV27 - CASSLSGRGYTEAFF TGTGCCAGCAGTTTGTCGGGCAGGGGCTACACTGAAGCTTTCTTT
- TRBJ2-4 TRBV29-1 - CSVEILDRNIQYF TGCAGCGTTGAAATCCTAGATCGAAACATTCAGTACTTC
- TRBJ1-5 TRBV4-1 - CASSQDKGGALSAQPQHF TGCGCCAGCAGCCAAGATAAGGGGGGGGCCCTGTCAGCCCAGCCCCAGCATTTT
few TRBJ1-1 TRBV6-4 - CASSDTTGRNPEAFF TGTGCCAGCAGTGACACGACAGGCCGGAACCCTGAAGCTTTCTTT
few TRBJ2-5 TRBV29-1 - CSVEPGAQETQYF TGCAGCGTTGAACCAGGGGCCCAAGAGACCCAGTACTTC
few TRBJ1-2 TRBV28 - CASSFDYGYTF TGTGCCAGCAGTTTCGACTATGGCTACACCTTC
few TRBJ1-1 TRBV9 - CASSVEMNTEAFF TGTGCCAGCAGCGTGGAGATGAACACTGAAGCTTTCTTT
few TRBJ2-3 TRBV11-1 TRBD2 CASSLPLGSGRADTQYF TGTGCCAGCAGCCTGCCGTTAGGCAGCGGGAGGGCCGATACGCAGTATTTT
few TRBJ2-1 TRBV4-3 TRBD2 CASSQVPGTSSQYEQFF TGCGCCAGCAGCCAGGTTCCCGGGACTAGTTCCCAATATGAGCAGTTCTTC
- TRBJ2-3 TRBV15 TRBD2 CATSKAGGGDTQYF TGTGCCACCAGCAAGGCGGGAGGGGGGGATACGCAGTATTTT
few TRBJ1-1 TRBV7-3 TRBD1 CASSSWTGRAFF TGTGCCAGCAGCTCCTGGACAGGGAGAGCTTTCTTT
- TRBJ1-1 TRBV7-2 - CASSFERRTEAFF TGTGCCAGCAGTTTCGAACGGAGGACTGAAGCTTTCTTT
- TRBJ2-5 TRBV27 TRBD1 CASSPIDRGGETQYF TGTGCCAGCAGTCCTATCGACAGGGGTGGAGAGACCCAGTACTTC
- TRBJ1-2 TRBV29-1 - CSVEGSQAGGYTF TGCAGCGTTGAAGGCTCCCAGGCAGGTGGCTACACCTTC